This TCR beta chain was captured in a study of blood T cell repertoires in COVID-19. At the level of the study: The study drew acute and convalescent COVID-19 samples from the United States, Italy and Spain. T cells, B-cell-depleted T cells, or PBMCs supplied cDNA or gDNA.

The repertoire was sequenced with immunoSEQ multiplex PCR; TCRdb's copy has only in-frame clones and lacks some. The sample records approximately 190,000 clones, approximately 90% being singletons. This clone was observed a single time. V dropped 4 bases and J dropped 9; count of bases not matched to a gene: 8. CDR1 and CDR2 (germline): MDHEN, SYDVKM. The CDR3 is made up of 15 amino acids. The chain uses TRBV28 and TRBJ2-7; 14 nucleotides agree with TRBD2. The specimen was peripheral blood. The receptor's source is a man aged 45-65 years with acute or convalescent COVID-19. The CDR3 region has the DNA TGTGCCAGCAGTTCTACGACTAGCGGGAGGGCACCGCAGTACTTC. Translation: CASSSTTSGRAPQYF.